The 8 T cell receptor beta chains given below trace back to one sample, sequenced in a study of CD8+CD57+ T cells in acquired aplastic anemia. TCR beta VDJ combinations and CDR3 sequences were profiled from genomic DNA. MiXCR was run by TCRdb on the reads, yielding one entry per CDR3 protein. The data contain 200,000 or so distinct CDR3 sequences, around 50% of them singletons. In patients chosen for sequencing, flow cytometry had shown CD8+CD57+ cell expansion. Sequencing was performed on sorted CD4+, CD8+, or CD8+CD57+ T cells (not recorded which) from PBMCs. The receptors were sampled from a human donor with aplastic anemia.

The count of this clonotype is one. This chain links TRBV2 with TRBJ2-3, with D perhaps matching TRBD2 (5 bases). V shed 2 bases and J shed 7 bases, with 16 bases lying between them. The germline gives CDR1 SNHLY, CDR2 FYNNEI. The CDR3 is 15 residues long. CDR3 amino acids: CASSETSGVINTQYF. The CDR3 DNA reads as TGTGCCAGCAGTGAAACTAGTGGGGTTATAAATACGCAGTATTTT.

The chain recombines TRBV7-3 with TRBJ1-1; TRBD1 matches 7 bases. CDR1 is SGHTA and CDR2 is FQGTGA in the germline V gene. The CDR3 is made up of 17 amino acids. The trim removed 5 bases at V and 5 bases at J, leaving 17 bases unmatched. The CDR3 bases are TGTGCCAGCAGCCCCGGTCCTACCGAGGGGGCCGGGACTGAAGCTTTCTTT. It yields the protein CASSPGPTEGAGTEAFF.

A remark on this clonotype: The junction and the germline gene differ at one end; a read error may be behind it. The chain uses TRBV30 and TRBJ2-3, with 9 bases that match TRBD2. Germline CDR1 is GTSNPN and CDR2 is SVGIG (reference sequence). The CDR3 consists of 15 residues. The CDR3 region is CAWGVGLAGTDTQYF. The CDR3 DNA reads as TGTGCCTGGGGTGTCGGGCTAGCGGGGACAGATACGCAGTATTTT.

This clonotype was seen at least ten times. The chain carries TRBV6-6 and TRBJ1-2; 7 bases align to TRBD1. Germline lookup yields CDR1 MNHNY and CDR2 SVGAGI (reference sequence). Trimming at V came to 6 bases and at J to 1 base, leaving 14 bases not matched to a gene. CDR3 length equals 17 residues. CDR3 nucleotide sequence: TGTGCCAGCAGATTCCGACAGGGTATAGGGTTTAACTATGGCTACACCTTC. Its protein is CASRFRQGIGFNYGYTF.

V is TRBV5-1 and J is TRBJ2-3; 15 nucleotides line up with TRBD2. With V trimmed by 4 bases and J by 11 bases, 8 bases remained unmatched. CDR1 and CDR2 from the germline V gene are SGHRS and YFSETQ. The CDR3 runs 15 residues. In DNA form, the CDR3 reads TGCGCCAGCAGCGCGGGACTAGCGGGAGGCTACGAGCAGTATTTT. This translates into CASSAGLAGGYEQYF.

To note about this clonotype: Because the CDR3 is missing its conserved closing phenylalanine or tryptophan, this is likely a read error. The chain carries TRBV12-3 or TRBV12-4 and TRBJ2-5; a possible D gene is TRBD2 (6 bases). The CDR3 length is 17 residues. CDR3 loop: CASSLRLGTSGRNEQYY. CDR3 nucleotides: TGCGCCAGCAGCCTCAGGCTTGGGACGAGCGGGCGCAATGAGCAGTACTAC.

V and J are TRBV5-1 and TRBJ2-7; 8 nucleotides align to TRBD2. V gave up 2 bases and J gave up 7 bases; unmatched junction bases: 8. This CDR3 region has 14 residues. The germline V gene encodes CDR1 SGHRS and CDR2 YFSETQ. The CDR3 DNA reads as TGCGCCAGCAGCTTAGCGGGGGAACACCTGGAGCAGTACTTC. It specifies CASSLAGEHLEQYF.

The chain links TRBV14 to TRBJ2-6; D possibly corresponds to TRBD2 (6 bases). The V gene lost 5 bases and the J gene lost 2 bases, with 19 bases spanning the gap. The CDR3 has 18 residues. The germline CDR1 and CDR2 sequences are SGHDN and FVKESK. Here the CDR3 reads CASSYSSFTGAGANVLTF. The CDR3 coding sequence is TGTGCCAGCAGCTATAGCAGCTTTACGGGAGCTGGGGCCAACGTCCTGACTTTC.